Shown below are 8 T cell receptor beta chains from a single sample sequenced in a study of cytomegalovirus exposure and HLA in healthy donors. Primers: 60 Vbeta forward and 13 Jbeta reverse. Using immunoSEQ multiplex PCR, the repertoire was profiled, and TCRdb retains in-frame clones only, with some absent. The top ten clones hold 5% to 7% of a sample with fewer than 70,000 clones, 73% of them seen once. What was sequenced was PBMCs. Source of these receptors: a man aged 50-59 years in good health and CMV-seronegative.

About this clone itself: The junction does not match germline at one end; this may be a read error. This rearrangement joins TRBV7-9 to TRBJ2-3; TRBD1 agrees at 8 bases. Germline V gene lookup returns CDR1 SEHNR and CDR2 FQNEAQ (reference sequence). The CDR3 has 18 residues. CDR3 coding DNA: TGTTCCAGCAGCTCGGAGCGGACAGGGAATCCTAGCACAGATACGCAGTATTTT. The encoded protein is CSSSSERTGNPSTDTQYF. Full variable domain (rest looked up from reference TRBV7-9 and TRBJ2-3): DTGVSQNPRHKITKRGQNVTFRCDPISEHNRLYWYRQTLGQGPEFLTYFQNEAQLEKSRLLSDRFSAERPKGSFSTLEIQRTEQGDSAMYLCSSSSERTGNPSTDTQYFGPGTRLTVL.

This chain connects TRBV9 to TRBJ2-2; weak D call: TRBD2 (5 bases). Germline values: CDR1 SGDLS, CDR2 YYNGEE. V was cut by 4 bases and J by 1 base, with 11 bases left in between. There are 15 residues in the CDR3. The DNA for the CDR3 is TGTGCCAGCAGCAAAAGCGGTTTGAACACCGGGGAGCTGTTTTTT. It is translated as CASSKSGLNTGELFF.

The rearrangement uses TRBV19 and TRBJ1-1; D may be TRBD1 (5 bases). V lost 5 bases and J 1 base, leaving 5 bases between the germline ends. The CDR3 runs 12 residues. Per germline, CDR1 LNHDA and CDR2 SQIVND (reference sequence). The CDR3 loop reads CASSGQNTEAFF. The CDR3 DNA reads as TGTGCCAGTAGTGGACAGAACACTGAAGCTTTCTTT.

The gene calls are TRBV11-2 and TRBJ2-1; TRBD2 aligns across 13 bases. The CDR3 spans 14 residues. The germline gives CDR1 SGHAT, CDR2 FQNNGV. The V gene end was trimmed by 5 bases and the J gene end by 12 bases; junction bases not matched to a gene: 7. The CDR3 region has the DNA TGTGCCAGCAGCCTACCCCGGACTAGCGGGGGGCAGTTCTTC. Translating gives CASSLPRTSGGQFF.

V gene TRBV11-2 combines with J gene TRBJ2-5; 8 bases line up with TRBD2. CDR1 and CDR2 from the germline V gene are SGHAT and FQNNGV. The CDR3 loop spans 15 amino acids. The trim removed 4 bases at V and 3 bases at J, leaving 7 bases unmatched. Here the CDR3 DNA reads TGTGCCAGCAGCTACTCGACTAGCGTCAAAGAGACCCAGTACTTC. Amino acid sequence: CASSYSTSVKETQYF.

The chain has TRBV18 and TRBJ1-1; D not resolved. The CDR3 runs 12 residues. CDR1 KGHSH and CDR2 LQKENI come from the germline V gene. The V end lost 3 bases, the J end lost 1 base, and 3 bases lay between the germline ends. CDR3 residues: CASSPKNTEAFF. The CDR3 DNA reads TGTGCCAGCTCACCCAAGAACACTGAAGCTTTCTTT.

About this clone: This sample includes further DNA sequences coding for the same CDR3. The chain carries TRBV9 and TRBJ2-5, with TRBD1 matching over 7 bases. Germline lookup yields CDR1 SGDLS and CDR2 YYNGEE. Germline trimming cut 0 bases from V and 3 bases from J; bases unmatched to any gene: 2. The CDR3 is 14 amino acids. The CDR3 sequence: CASSVAGGEETQYF. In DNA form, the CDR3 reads TGTGCCAGCAGCGTAGCAGGGGGAGAAGAGACCCAGTACTTC.

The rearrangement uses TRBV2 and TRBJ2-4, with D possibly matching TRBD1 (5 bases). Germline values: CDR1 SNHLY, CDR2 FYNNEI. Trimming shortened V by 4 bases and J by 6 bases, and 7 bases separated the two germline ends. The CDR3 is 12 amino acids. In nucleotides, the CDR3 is TGTGCCAGCAGTGGCCAGGGAAACATTCAGTACTTC. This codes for CASSGQGNIQYF.